Presented here are 18 T cell receptor beta chains from one specimen sequenced in a study of cytomegalovirus exposure and HLA in healthy donors. PCR was performed using 60 Vbeta and 13 Jbeta primers. Using immunoSEQ multiplex PCR, the repertoire was profiled, and TCRdb retains in-frame clones only, with some absent. The sample includes tens of thousands of clones, approximately 60% of them seen just once. Material: PBMCs. These receptors were taken from a woman aged 45-60 years in good health and CMV-seronegative.

V and J are TRBV29-1 and TRBJ2-1, with TRBD2 matching 11 bases. After removal of 4 bases from V and 4 bases from J, the junction contained 3 bases not matched to a gene. CDR3 length: 14 residues. CDR1 and CDR2 (germline): SQVTM, ANQGSEA. The CDR3 DNA is TGCAGCGTTGGGTGGACTAGCGGGTACAATGAGCAGTTCTTC. This gives the protein CSVGWTSGYNEQFF.

This clone was seen only once. V and J are TRBV15 and TRBJ2-3; D remains ambiguous. Germline CDR1 is LNHNV and CDR2 is YYDKDF (reference sequence). V shed 3 bases and J shed 2 bases, with 15 bases lying between them. The CDR3 is 16 amino acids. CDR3 loop: CATSRAAEINTDTQYF. The CDR3 region has the DNA TGTGCCACCAGCAGGGCTGCGGAAATCAACACAGATACGCAGTATTTT.

The chain recombines TRBV9 with TRBJ1-1, with 7 bases fitting TRBD1. Germline CDR1 SGDLS, CDR2 YYNGEE. V was pared by 0 bases and J by 4 bases, with 3 bases of the junction left unmatched. The CDR3 totals 14 residues. CDR3 nucleotide sequence: TGTGCCAGCAGCGTAGAGGGGGCAGGCACTGAAGCTTTCTTT. This gives the protein CASSVEGAGTEAFF.

This sequence joins TRBV5-1 and TRBJ2-2, with 10 bases identical to TRBD2. The CDR3 runs to 15 residues. Unmatched junction bases numbered 3, after V lost 2 bases and J lost 5 bases. In germline, CDR1 is SGHRS, CDR2 YFSETQ. DNA of the CDR3: TGCGCCAGCAGCTTCCTAGCGGGAGTTACCGGGGAGCTGTTTTTT. Residues: CASSFLAGVTGELFF.

The chain links TRBV5-1 to TRBJ1-2; weak D call: TRBD1 (6 bases). V was shortened by 0 bases and J by 6 bases, with 12 bases between the two germline ends. The CDR3 length is 14 residues. Germline CDR1 and CDR2: SGHRS and YFSETQ. The CDR3 protein is CASSLAGAGDGYTF. CDR3 bases: TGCGCCAGCAGCTTGGCCGGGGCAGGGGATGGCTACACCTTC.

The chain recombines TRBV4-3 with TRBJ2-2, with D perhaps matching TRBD2 (5 bases). With 1 base removed from V and 1 base from J, the gap between germline ends came to 7 bases. CDR1 and CDR2 (germline): LGHNA, YSLEER. The length of the CDR3 is 15 residues. CDR3 sequence: CASSQVEGNTGELFF. The CDR3 DNA reads as TGCGCCAGCAGCCAAGTTGAGGGGAACACCGGGGAGCTGTTTTTT.

The chain carries TRBV4-1 and TRBJ1-1; 8 bases fit TRBD1. The V gene's germline CDR1 is MGHRA and CDR2 YSYEKL. CDR3 length equals 13 residues. V lost 4 bases to trimming and J lost 10 bases; unmatched junction nucleotides: 8. The CDR3 sequence is CASSLRPDRGAFF. For the CDR3, the DNA is TGCGCCAGCAGCCTGCGCCCCGACAGGGGAGCTTTCTTT.

This clone was observed once. The chain combines TRBV18 with TRBJ2-5; a possible D gene is TRBD2 (5 bases). Germline CDR1 and CDR2: KGHSH and LQKENI. The length of the CDR3 is 15 residues. Trimming removed 3 bases from V and 3 bases from J, with 14 bases in between. The CDR3 DNA reads TGTGCCAGCTCACCGCAAGGTGGAGGAGAAGAGACCCAGTACTTC. This codes for CASSPQGGGEETQYF.

This clone appeared a few times. V gene TRBV25-1 combines with J gene TRBJ1-5, with TRBD1 identical over 7 bases. The V gene end was trimmed by 1 base and the J gene end by 0 bases; junction bases not matched to a gene: 3. Per the germline V gene, CDR1 is MGHDK and CDR2 is SYGVNS. This CDR3 comprises 16 residues. The CDR3 protein is CASSESGTVSNQPQHF. DNA for the CDR3: TGTGCCAGCAGTGAATCCGGGACAGTTAGCAATCAGCCCCAGCATTTT.

The chain uses TRBV28 and TRBJ1-2, with a weak D call TRBD1 (5 bases). Deletions cut 3 bases from V and 7 bases from J, with 12 bases between. Germline V gene data show CDR1 as MDHEN and CDR2 as SYDVKM. The CDR3 has 13 residues. The CDR3: CASSFKGRGGYTF. The CDR3 region has the DNA TGTGCCAGCAGTTTTAAGGGGCGGGGTGGCTACACCTTC.

The rearrangement links TRBV5-6 to TRBJ1-3, with D unresolved. The CDR3 spans 13 residues. V shed 0 bases and J shed 4 bases, with 5 bases lying between them. CDR1 is SGHDT and CDR2 is YYEEEE in the germline V gene. The CDR3 nucleotides are TGTGCCAGCAGCTTGGAGCGGGGAAACACCATATATTTT. As protein: CASSLERGNTIYF.

V usage is TRBV10-3 and J usage is TRBJ1-1; D is unclear. Germline-derived CDR1 and CDR2 are ENHRY and SYGVKD. The CDR3 has 14 residues. Trimming took off 0 bases at V and 5 bases at J, with 10 bases between the two ends. DNA of the CDR3: TGTGCCATCAGTGAGTCGACGGGGTGGACTGAAGCTTTCTTT. This encodes CAISESTGWTEAFF.

The chain links TRBV27 to TRBJ1-3; no firm D call. The germline gives CDR1 MNHEY, CDR2 SMNVEV (reference sequence). V was cut by 0 bases and J by 0 bases, with 6 bases left in between. This CDR3 region has 15 residues. CDR3 loop: CASSLSYYSGNTIYF. CDR3 sequence (DNA): TGTGCCAGCAGTTTATCTTACTACTCTGGAAACACCATATATTTT.

This clone turned up a few times. The chain recombines TRBV28 with TRBJ2-5; tentatively, D is TRBD1 (6 bases). This CDR3 is 13 amino acids long. Germline V gives CDR1 MDHEN, CDR2 SYDVKM. V gave up 7 bases and J gave up 1 base, with 10 bases separating them. The CDR3, as DNA: TGTGCCAGCAATGGGGGCTTCCAAGAGACCCAGTACTTC. As protein: CASNGGFQETQYF. Full variable domain (remainder filled in from reference TRBV28 and TRBJ2-5): DVKVTQSSRYLVKRTGEKVFLECVQDMDHENMFWYRQDPGLGLRLIYFSYDVKMKEKGDIPEGYSVSREKKERFSLILESASTNQTSMYLCASNGGFQETQYFGPGTRLLVL.

The table lists this clone with a few counts. The chain is built from TRBV19 and TRBJ2-7, with TRBD2 matching over 12 bases. The CDR3 is 15 residues long. Looked up from germline, CDR1 is LNHDA and CDR2 is SQIVND (reference sequence). Germline trimming cut 8 bases from V and 7 bases from J; bases unmatched to any gene: 12. The CDR3 protein is CASSPGLAGTGEQYF. The CDR3 DNA reads as TGTGCCAGTTCTCCTGGACTAGCGGGAACAGGAGAGCAGTACTTC.

There are a few counts of this clone. The V and J genes are TRBV11-1 and TRBJ1-1; D remains ambiguous. Germline V lookup: CDR1 SGHAT, CDR2 FQDESV (reference sequence). V was clipped by 5 bases and J by 6 bases, with 22 bases between them. This CDR3 has 16 residues. The CDR3 DNA sequence: TGTGCCAGCAGCCCCCAGGCCGGAAAGGCTAACTCTGAAGCTTTCTTT. Translated: CASSPQAGKANSEAFF.

CDR3: CASSGASGRGYEQYF. The CDR3 DNA follows: TGTGCCAGCAGTGGGGCTAGCGGGAGAGGCTACGAGCAGTACTTC. This chain links TRBV2 with TRBJ2-7; 10 bases are shared with TRBD2. Trimming removed 4 bases from V and 3 bases from J; junction bases left unmatched: 6. The CDR3 is 15 residues long. The V gene's germline CDR1 is SNHLY and CDR2 FYNNEI.

This clone was counted only a few times. The V and J genes are TRBV9 and TRBJ2-3; 7 nucleotides align to TRBD1. In germline, CDR1 is SGDLS, CDR2 YYNGEE. The trim removed 7 bases at V and 5 bases at J, leaving 7 bases unmatched. CDR3 length equals 13 residues. This chain's CDR3 is CASQTGSRDTQYF. The CDR3 region has the DNA TGTGCCAGCCAGACAGGGTCCAGAGATACGCAGTATTTT.